These 18 T cell receptor beta chains originate from one sample sequenced in a study of CD8 T cells in ankylosing spondylitis. Each CDR3 protein gets one entry after TCRdb re-called the 5' RACE reads with MiXCR. This sample yields around 490,000 distinct CDR3 sequences, of which over 4% are seen a single time; around 3.6% belongs to the top ten. Overall study results and limits: Fewer than ten highly homologous variants made up a TCR beta motif that seemed to typify ankylosing spondylitis blood.

For these receptors, no antigen is known. The specimen sequenced was blood, either unsorted or a sorted T cell fraction (not recorded which). The receptors stem from a male donor with ankylosing spondylitis.

This clonotype was picked up many times. V is TRBV6-2 or TRBV6-3 and J is TRBJ2-1, with D possibly matching TRBD1 (5 bases). The CDR3 consists of 12 residues. V was clipped by 6 bases and J by 4 bases, with 7 bases between them. Germline V gene sequence: CDR1 MNHEY, CDR2 SVGEGT. The CDR3 region has the DNA TGTGCCAGCAGCAAGGGGTACAATGAGCAGTTCTTC. Its protein product is CASSKGYNEQFF.

This clonotype was seen ten or more times. This rearrangement joins TRBV20-1 to TRBJ1-1; 7 bases agree with TRBD1. Germline V gene data show CDR1 as DFQATT and CDR2 as SNEGSKA (reference sequence). Trimming removed 5 bases from V and 4 bases from J; junction bases left unmatched: 16. The CDR3 has 16 residues. CDR3: CSAPSRQGLRGTEAFF. CDR3 coding DNA: TGCAGTGCTCCCTCCCGACAGGGTTTAAGGGGCACTGAAGCTTTCTTT.

This clonotype was seen ten or more times. The chain joins TRBV5-1 to TRBJ1-1, with D perhaps matching TRBD1 (5 bases). The CDR3 is 14 amino acids. Looked up from germline, CDR1 is SGHRS and CDR2 is YFSETQ. Trimming removed 4 bases from V and 3 bases from J, with 13 bases in between. CDR3: CASSAAGSHTEAFF. The CDR3 region has the DNA TGCGCCAGCAGCGCAGCAGGGTCCCACACTGAAGCTTTCTTT.

The table lists this clonotype with many counts. V usage is TRBV7-3 and J usage is TRBJ1-5; D is uncertain. This CDR3 comprises 18 residues. V lost 5 bases and J 0 bases, leaving 20 bases between the germline ends. Germline V gene sequence: CDR1 SGHTA, CDR2 FQGTGA. CDR3 bases: TGTGCCAGCAGCCCCCCCCCGACGGAAGCCTATAGCAATCAGCCCCAGCATTTT. Residues: CASSPPPTEAYSNQPQHF.

Many counts were recorded for this clonotype. The chain combines TRBV29-1 with TRBJ2-5, with TRBD2 matching 9 bases. V lost 7 bases to trimming and J lost 2 bases; unmatched junction nucleotides: 5. This CDR3 region has 13 residues. Looked up from germline, CDR1 is SQVTM and CDR2 is ANQGSEA. CDR3 in DNA: TGCAGCGCGGTGCGGGGGGGTCAAGAGACCCAGTACTTC. It specifies CSAVRGGQETQYF.

The table lists this clonotype with many counts. The chain joins TRBV7-9 to TRBJ1-2; 10 bases map to TRBD1. The V segment lost 1 base and the J segment 8 bases; nucleotides outside the gene matches: 10. Germline values: CDR1 SEHNR, CDR2 FQNEAQ (reference sequence). The CDR3 loop spans 16 amino acids. CDR3 loop: CASSLGGIGQGDGYTF. CDR3 sequence (DNA): TGTGCCAGCAGCTTAGGGGGTATCGGACAGGGGGACGGCTACACCTTC.

The chain recombines TRBV7-6 with TRBJ2-1; the D gene could be TRBD1 or TRBD2 (5 bases each). V lost 4 bases, J lost 7 bases, and 17 bases lay in between. Germline assignment: CDR1 SGHVS and CDR2 FNYEAQ. The CDR3 runs to 15 residues. The CDR3 here is CASSSGTAGLNEQFF. The CDR3 DNA reads TGTGCCAGCAGCTCCGGGACGGCCGGACTTAATGAGCAGTTCTTC.

This clonotype showed up many times. The V gene is TRBV5-1, the J gene TRBJ2-2; TRBD1 aligns across 8 bases. CDR1 and CDR2 (germline): SGHRS, YFSETQ. This CDR3 is 17 amino acids long. Unmatched junction bases numbered 7, after V lost 2 bases and J lost 1 base. DNA for the CDR3: TGCGCCAGCAGCTTTCTTGGGACAGGATGGAACACCGGGGAGCTGTTTTTT. Translation: CASSFLGTGWNTGELFF.

This clonotype was seen ten or more times. The chain employs TRBV15 and TRBJ2-7; tentative D call: TRBD1 (5 bases). Trimming stripped 2 bases from V and 2 bases from J, with 13 bases between. CDR3 length equals 15 residues. CDR1 and CDR2 (germline): LNHNV, YYDKDF (reference sequence). CDR3 region: CATSRFRGPAYEQYF. DNA of the CDR3: TGTGCCACCAGCAGATTTAGGGGCCCAGCCTACGAGCAGTACTTC.

Concerning this clonotype itself: The junction does not match germline at one end; this may be a read error. The V and J genes are TRBV12-3 or TRBV12-4 and TRBJ1-2, with no clear D. The CDR3 contains 15 residues. Written as DNA, the CDR3 is TGTGCCAGCAGTTATGGTATTACGGATTCCTATGGCCACACCTTC. This codes for CASSYGITDSYGHTF.

Many counts were recorded for this clonotype. CDR3 sequence (DNA): TGTGCCAGCACCCACAGGGACAGGGGCGGTCAGCCCCAGCATTTT. It yields the protein CASTHRDRGGQPQHF. This rearrangement joins TRBV6-2 or TRBV6-3 to TRBJ1-5; 10 bases line up with TRBD1. The CDR3 loop spans 15 amino acids. With 7 bases clipped from V and 6 bases from J, the junction kept 9 bases outside the gene matches. CDR1 is MNHEY and CDR2 is SVGEGT in the germline V gene.

This clonotype was picked up many times. The gene calls are TRBV15 and TRBJ2-3; no clear D gene. Trimming took off 1 base at V and 0 bases at J, with 8 bases between the two ends. CDR3 length equals 15 residues. Germline lookup yields CDR1 LNHNV and CDR2 YYDKDF (reference sequence). CDR3 nucleotide sequence: TGTGCCACCAGCAGAGCCCAGGCTAGCACAGATACGCAGTATTTT. Its translation is CATSRAQASTDTQYF.

This clonotype was picked up a small number of times. The chain employs TRBV2 and TRBJ2-5, with 9 bases lining up with TRBD1. Germline V CDR1 and CDR2: SNHLY, FYNNEI. This CDR3 region has 14 residues. Losses at the gene ends were 7 bases for V and 5 bases for J; bases not matched to a gene: 8. For the CDR3, the DNA is TGTGCCAGCACCGAACAGGGGGCAGGGGAGACCCAGTACTTC. Translation gives CASTEQGAGETQYF.

This clonotype was observed many times. The rearrangement links TRBV5-1 to TRBJ2-3; possibly TRBD2 for D (7 bases). Trimming took off 2 bases at V and 5 bases at J, with 18 bases between the two ends. Per germline, CDR1 SGHRS and CDR2 YFSETQ. CDR3 size: 16 residues. The CDR3 DNA reads TGCGCCAGCAGCTTCGGCGTGGGGGGGCTTGGAGATACGCAGTATTTT. This gives the protein CASSFGVGGLGDTQYF.

This clonotype was counted at least ten times. The chain couples TRBV7-9 to TRBJ2-7; the D is unclear. The V gene lost 3 bases and the J gene lost 1 base, with 16 bases spanning the gap. In germline, CDR1 is SEHNR, CDR2 FQNEAQ (reference sequence). This CDR3 region has 16 residues. The CDR3 protein is CASSFTSGGGSYEQYF. DNA of the CDR3: TGTGCCAGCAGCTTTACCTCAGGCGGCGGATCCTACGAGCAGTACTTC.

This CDR3 is CASNRGAGGTYEQYF. In DNA, the CDR3 is TGTGCCAGCAACCGTGGGGCAGGGGGGACCTACGAGCAGTACTTC. This chain connects TRBV9 to TRBJ2-7; a weak D match, TRBD1 (7 bases). In germline, CDR1 is SGDLS, CDR2 YYNGEE. This CDR3 spans 15 amino acids. Trimming left V 6 bases short and J 2 bases short, with 18 bases between. Complete variable domain (other parts from reference TRBV9 and TRBJ2-7): DSGVTQTPKHLITATGQRVTLRCSPRSGDLSVYWYQQSLDQGLQFLIQYYNGEERAKGNILERFSAQQFPDLHSELNLSSLELGDSALYFCASNRGAGGTYEQYFGPGTRLTVT.

Ten or more counts support this clonotype. This sequence joins TRBV4-2 and TRBJ2-1; TRBD2 matches 7 bases. The CDR3 contains 16 residues. Germline V gives CDR1 LGHNA, CDR2 YNFKEQ. The ends lost 0 bases at V and 6 bases at J; junction bases unmatched: 8. CDR3 in amino acids: CASSQDWAGVLNEQFF. In DNA form, the CDR3 reads TGTGCCAGCAGCCAAGACTGGGCGGGAGTCCTCAATGAGCAGTTCTTC.

This clonotype was recorded many times. The chain combines TRBV7-2 with TRBJ2-7; D unresolved. V shed 5 bases and J shed 2 bases, with 13 bases lying between them. CDR3 length: 14 amino acids. CDR1 SGHTA and CDR2 FQGNSA come from the germline V gene. The CDR3 spells CASSNSAGAYEQYF. CDR3 nucleotide sequence: TGTGCCAGCAGCAACAGCGCAGGAGCCTACGAGCAGTACTTC.